A selection of T cell receptor beta chains follows, all from one sample in a study of cytomegalovirus exposure and HLA in healthy donors. Sequencing used immunoSEQ multiplex PCR; TCRdb keeps in-frame clones, though not all of them. The sample has around 200,000 clones; roughly 79% are singletons. The sequencing input was PBMCs. The receptors derive from a man between 18 and 35 years old in good health and CMV-seronegative. The CDR3 runs from the conserved cysteine through the conserved F or W. The D gene is left open where the match is weak. Size is omitted from some rows. Given values are once, few, many or a class for expanded clones.

D gene	clone size	V gene	J gene	CDR3 DNA	CDR3 protein
.	.	TRBV5-6	TRBJ1-2	TGTGCCAGCAGCTTGGTGTTGGACACGGACTATGGCTACACCTTC	CASSLVLDTDYGYTF
.	many	TRBV5-1	TRBJ2-7	TGCGCCAGCAGCCAGGGGTTCGGCTACGAGCAGTACTTC	CASSQGFGYEQYF
.	few	TRBV11-3	TRBJ2-2	TGTGCCAGCAGCCCCCTCCCAGGGCAGCCCAACACCGGGGAGCTGTTTTTT	CASSPLPGQPNTGELFF
.	.	TRBV9	TRBJ1-1	TGTGCCAGCAGCCCCCAACTAGGGGGGGACACTGAAGCTTTCTTT	CASSPQLGGDTEAFF
.	.	TRBV27	TRBJ2-3	TGTGCCAGCAGTCCCAACACAGATACGCAGTATTTT	CASSPNTDTQYF
.	once	TRBV29-1	TRBJ2-3	TGCAGCGTTGGAGTCGGGGATCGCACAGATACGCAGTATTTT	CSVGVGDRTDTQYF
.	few	TRBV13	TRBJ2-7	TGTGCCAGCAGCCCCTTTCTGACAAACTCCTACGAGCAGTACTTC	CASSPFLTNSYEQYF
TRBD1	.	TRBV28	TRBJ2-7	TGTGCCACGACCGGCGGGACAGGGGTTTCCTACGAGCAGTACTTC	CATTGGTGVSYEQYF
.	.	TRBV2	TRBJ2-7	TGTGCCAGCAGTGAAGCCGTAGCCTACGAGCAGTACTTC	CASSEAVAYEQYF
.	.	TRBV27	TRBJ1-1	TGTGCCAGCAGTTTATCGGAGGCTAGGAACACTGAAGCTTTCTTT	CASSLSEARNTEAFF
TRBD1	once	TRBV7-6	TRBJ1-2	TGTGCCAGCAGCTCACAGGGGATGGACTATGGCTACACCTTC	CASSSQGMDYGYTF
TRBD1	.	TRBV6-1	TRBJ1-5	TGTGCCAGCAGTGGAACAGGGGGCGGTAGCAATCAGCCCCAGCATTTT	CASSGTGGGSNQPQHF
.	few	TRBV18	TRBJ1-1	TGTGCCAGCTCCCAAGAAGGGAGAGTCGGTGAAGCTTTCTTT	CASSQEGRVGEAFF
TRBD1	.	TRBV30	TRBJ2-7	TGTGCCTGGAGTGCCGGGACAGGGGCTAACGAGCAGTACTTC	CAWSAGTGANEQYF
TRBD1	.	TRBV13	TRBJ2-7	TGTGCCAGCAGCGGCCGGGACAGCTTGTCCTACGAGCAGTACTTC	CASSGRDSLSYEQYF
.	.	TRBV19	TRBJ2-5	TGTGCCAACCCGACGGAGGAAAAAGGGACCCAGTACTTC	CANPTEEKGTQYF
TRBD2	once	TRBV5-1	TRBJ2-5	TGCGCCAGCAGCCTCGGACTAGCGGGGCTCCAAGAGACCCAGTACTTC	CASSLGLAGLQETQYF
TRBD1	.	TRBV28	TRBJ1-5	TGTGCCAGCAGTCTGACAGGGGGTCATCAGCCCCAGCATTTT	CASSLTGGHQPQHF
.	.	TRBV5-6	TRBJ2-1	TGTGCCAGCAGCTTCGCTTCTAGCTCCGAGCAGTTCTTC	CASSFASSSEQFF
TRBD1	once	TRBV5-8	TRBJ1-5	TGTGCCAGCAGCTCGACGCCAGGGACAGGGAATCAGCCCCAGCATTTT	CASSSTPGTGNQPQHF
TRBD1	.	TRBV11-2	TRBJ2-2	TGTGCCAGCAGCTTAGTCAACAGGGGTCCTAACGGGGAGCTGTTTTTT	CASSLVNRGPNGELFF
.	.	TRBV6-5	TRBJ2-7	TGTGCCAGCAGTTACTCTTCCGGGGGGCTCTACGAGCAGTACTTC	CASSYSSGGLYEQYF
.	.	TRBV5-1	TRBJ2-1	TGCGCCAGCAGCCCTAGACAGAGCTCCTACAATGAGCAGTTCTTC	CASSPRQSSYNEQFF
.	.	TRBV5-1	TRBJ1-1	TGCGCCAGCAGCTTGTGGACATGGAACACTGAAGCTTTCTTT	CASSLWTWNTEAFF
.	.	TRBV7-2	TRBJ1-1	TGTGCCAGCAGCTACGGACAGCCTGGGGACACTGAAGCTTTCTTT	CASSYGQPGDTEAFF